These 2 T cell receptor beta chains were sequenced from one sample in a study of T cells in localized non-small cell lung cancer. The method was immunoSEQ multiplex PCR; TCRdb's version includes in-frame clones alone and lacks a portion of them. Counted here are under 50,000 clones, roughly 90% occurring once; the ten biggest clones make up roughly 5.4%. The sequences come from peripheral blood mononuclear cells, collected before any cancer treatment. These receptors all stem from a male donor at least 60 years old with stage II lung adenocarcinoma.

This clone has a single count. The chain's CDR3 is CASRRGLAPAYEQYF. The CDR3 DNA sequence: TGTGCCAGCAGGAGGGGACTAGCTCCCGCCTACGAGCAGTACTTC. V is TRBV6-5 and J is TRBJ2-7, with 9 bases that match TRBD2. This CDR3 contains 15 residues. The trim removed 6 bases at V and 2 bases at J, leaving 8 bases unmatched. Germline CDR1 reads MNHEY; CDR2 reads SVGAGI.

The chain combines TRBV6-1 with TRBJ1-2; weak D call: TRBD1 (5 bases). The CDR3 sequence is 15 residues long. V gave up 0 bases and J gave up 6 bases, with 14 bases separating them. Germline CDR1 MNHNS, CDR2 SASEGT. The CDR3: CASSEAWFGANGYTF. DNA of the CDR3: TGTGCCAGCAGTGAAGCGTGGTTCGGGGCAAATGGCTACACCTTC.